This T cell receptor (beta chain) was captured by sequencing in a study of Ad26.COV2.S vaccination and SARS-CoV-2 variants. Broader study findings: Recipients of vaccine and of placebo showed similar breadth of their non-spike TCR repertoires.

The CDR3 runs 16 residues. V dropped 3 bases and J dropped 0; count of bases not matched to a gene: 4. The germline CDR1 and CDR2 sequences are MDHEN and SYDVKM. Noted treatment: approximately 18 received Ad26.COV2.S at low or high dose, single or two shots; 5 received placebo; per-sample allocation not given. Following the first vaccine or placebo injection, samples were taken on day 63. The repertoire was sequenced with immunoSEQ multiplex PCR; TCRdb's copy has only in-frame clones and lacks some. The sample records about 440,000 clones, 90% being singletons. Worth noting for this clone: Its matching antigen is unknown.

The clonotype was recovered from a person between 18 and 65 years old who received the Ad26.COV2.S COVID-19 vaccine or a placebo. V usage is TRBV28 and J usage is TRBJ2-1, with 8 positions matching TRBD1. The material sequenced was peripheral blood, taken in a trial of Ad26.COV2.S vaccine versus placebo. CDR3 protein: CASSFSTGVSYNEQFF. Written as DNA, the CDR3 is TGTGCCAGCAGTTTTTCGACAGGGGTCTCCTACAATGAGCAGTTCTTC.